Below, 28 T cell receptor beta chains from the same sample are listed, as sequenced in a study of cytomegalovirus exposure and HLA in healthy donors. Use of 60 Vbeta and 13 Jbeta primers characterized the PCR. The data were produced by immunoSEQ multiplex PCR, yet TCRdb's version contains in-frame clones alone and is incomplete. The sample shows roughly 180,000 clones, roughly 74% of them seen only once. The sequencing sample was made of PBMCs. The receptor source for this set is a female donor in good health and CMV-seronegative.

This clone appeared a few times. CDR3 bases: TGTGCCAGCAAAGGACTAGCGGGGGGGCGGGTGGAGACCCAGTACTTC. Its protein is CASKGLAGGRVETQYF. The V gene is TRBV2, the J gene TRBJ2-5; 15 nucleotides agree with TRBD2. Trimming took 7 bases from V and 5 from J; bases not matched to a gene: 8. The CDR3 runs 16 residues. Looked up from germline, CDR1 is SNHLY and CDR2 is FYNNEI.

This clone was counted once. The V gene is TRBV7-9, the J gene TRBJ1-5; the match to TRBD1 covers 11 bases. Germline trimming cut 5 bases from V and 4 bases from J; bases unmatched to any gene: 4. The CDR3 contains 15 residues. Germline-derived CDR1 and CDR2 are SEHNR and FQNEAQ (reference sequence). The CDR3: CASSHGQGANQPQHF. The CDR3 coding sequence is TGTGCCAGCAGCCACGGACAGGGGGCAAATCAGCCCCAGCATTTT.

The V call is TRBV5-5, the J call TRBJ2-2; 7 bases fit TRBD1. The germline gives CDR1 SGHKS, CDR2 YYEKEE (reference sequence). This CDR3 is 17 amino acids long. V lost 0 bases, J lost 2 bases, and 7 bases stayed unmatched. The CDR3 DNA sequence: TGTGCCAGCAGCTTGGAAGGGACAGATAGAAACACCGGGGAGCTGTTTTTT. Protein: CASSLEGTDRNTGELFF.

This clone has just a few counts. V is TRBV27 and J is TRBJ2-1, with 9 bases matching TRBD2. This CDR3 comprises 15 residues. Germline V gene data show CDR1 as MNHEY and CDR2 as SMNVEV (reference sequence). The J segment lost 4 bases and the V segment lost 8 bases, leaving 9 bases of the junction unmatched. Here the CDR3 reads CASQNSGGGYNEQFF. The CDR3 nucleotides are TGTGCCAGCCAGAATAGCGGGGGAGGTTACAATGAGCAGTTCTTC.

The CDR3 here is CASSLQRGGDTQYF. In nucleotides, the CDR3 is TGTGCCAGCAGCTTACAGCGGGGGGGGGATACGCAGTATTTT. J is TRBJ2-3 and V is TRBV7-3; 10 bases are shared with TRBD2. The J segment lost 6 bases and the V segment lost 2 bases, leaving 2 bases of the junction unmatched. This CDR3 region has 14 residues. Germline values: CDR1 SGHTA, CDR2 FQGTGA.

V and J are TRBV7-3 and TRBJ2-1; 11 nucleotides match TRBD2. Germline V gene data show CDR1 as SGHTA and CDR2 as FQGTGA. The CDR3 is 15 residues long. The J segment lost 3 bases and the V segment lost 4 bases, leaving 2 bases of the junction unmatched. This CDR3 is CASSYGLAGYNEQFF. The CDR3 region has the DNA TGTGCCAGCAGCTACGGACTAGCGGGCTACAATGAGCAGTTCTTC.

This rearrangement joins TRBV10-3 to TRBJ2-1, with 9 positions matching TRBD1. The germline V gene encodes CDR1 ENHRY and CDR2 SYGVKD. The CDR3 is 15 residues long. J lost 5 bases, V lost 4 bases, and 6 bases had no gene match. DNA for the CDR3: TGTGCCATCAGTGCCCTAGACAGGGGGAACAATGAGCAGTTCTTC. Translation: CAISALDRGNNEQFF.

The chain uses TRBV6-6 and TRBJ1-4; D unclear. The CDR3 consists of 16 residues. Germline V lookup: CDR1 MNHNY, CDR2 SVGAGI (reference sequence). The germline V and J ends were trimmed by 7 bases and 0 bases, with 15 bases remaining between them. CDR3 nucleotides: TGTGCCAGCATATATTCCGCGAGTGCAACTAATGAAAAACTGTTTTTT. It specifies CASIYSASATNEKLFF.

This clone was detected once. This CDR3 is CASSQDRPGSKNIQYF. The CDR3 bases are TGCGCCAGCAGCCAGGACAGACCTGGGTCCAAAAACATTCAGTACTTC. V and J are TRBV5-1 and TRBJ2-4; D might be TRBD1 (6 bases). The germline gives CDR1 SGHRS, CDR2 YFSETQ. The germline V and J ends were trimmed by 4 bases and 2 bases, with 16 bases remaining between them. The CDR3 is 16 residues long.

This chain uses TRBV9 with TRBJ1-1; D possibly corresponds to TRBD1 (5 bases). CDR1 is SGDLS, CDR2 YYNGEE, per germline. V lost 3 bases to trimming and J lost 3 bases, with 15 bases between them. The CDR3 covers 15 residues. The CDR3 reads CASSGGHSHDTEAFF. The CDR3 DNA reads TGTGCCAGCAGCGGTGGACACTCACACGACACTGAAGCTTTCTTT.

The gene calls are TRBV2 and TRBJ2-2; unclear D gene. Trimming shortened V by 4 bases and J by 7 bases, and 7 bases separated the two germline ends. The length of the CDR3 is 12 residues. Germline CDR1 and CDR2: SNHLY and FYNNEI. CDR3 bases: TGTGCCAGCAGTGTGCGGAACGGGGAGCTGTTTTTT. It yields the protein CASSVRNGELFF.

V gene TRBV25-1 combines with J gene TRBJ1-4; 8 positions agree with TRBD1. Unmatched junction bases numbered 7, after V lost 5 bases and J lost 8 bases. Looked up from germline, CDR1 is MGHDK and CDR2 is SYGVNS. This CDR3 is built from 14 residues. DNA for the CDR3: TGTGCCAGCAGTCAGGGGGCGGGCCGGGAAAAACTGTTTTTT. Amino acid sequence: CASSQGAGREKLFF.

The DNA for the CDR3 is TGTGCCAGCAGCTTTCCCCTCGGGGGAGTCGAGACCCAGTACTTC. Translation gives CASSFPLGGVETQYF. V gene TRBV7-9 combines with J gene TRBJ2-5, with TRBD2 as a possible D gene (6 bases). The germline V gene has CDR1 SEHNR and CDR2 FQNEAQ (reference sequence). V gave up 3 bases and J gave up 5 bases, with 16 bases separating them. The CDR3 is 15 amino acids.

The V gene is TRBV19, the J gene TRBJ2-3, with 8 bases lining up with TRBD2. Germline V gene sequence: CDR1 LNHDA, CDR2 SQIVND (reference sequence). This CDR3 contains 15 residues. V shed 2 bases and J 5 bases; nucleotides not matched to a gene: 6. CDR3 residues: CASSISGGREDTQYF. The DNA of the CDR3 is TGTGCCAGTAGTATATCGGGGGGGCGTGAAGATACGCAGTATTTT.

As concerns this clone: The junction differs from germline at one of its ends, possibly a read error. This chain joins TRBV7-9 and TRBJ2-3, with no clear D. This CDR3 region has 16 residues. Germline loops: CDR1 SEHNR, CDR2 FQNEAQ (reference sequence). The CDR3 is CSSRPQSGLSTDTQYF. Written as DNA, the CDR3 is TGTTCCAGCAGGCCCCAGTCAGGCCTTAGCACAGATACGCAGTATTTT.

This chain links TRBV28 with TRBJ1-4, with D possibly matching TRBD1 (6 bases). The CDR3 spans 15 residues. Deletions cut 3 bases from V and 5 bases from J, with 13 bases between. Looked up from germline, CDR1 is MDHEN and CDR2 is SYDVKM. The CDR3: CASSLWGQGNEKLFF. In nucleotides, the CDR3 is TGTGCCAGCAGTTTGTGGGGGCAGGGGAATGAAAAACTGTTTTTT.

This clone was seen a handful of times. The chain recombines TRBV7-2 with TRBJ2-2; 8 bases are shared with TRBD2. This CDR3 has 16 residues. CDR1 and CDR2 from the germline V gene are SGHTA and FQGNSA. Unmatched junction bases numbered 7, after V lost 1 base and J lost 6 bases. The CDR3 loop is CASSLVGTSRAGELFF. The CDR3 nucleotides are TGTGCCAGCAGCTTAGTGGGGACTAGTAGGGCCGGGGAGCTGTTTTTT.

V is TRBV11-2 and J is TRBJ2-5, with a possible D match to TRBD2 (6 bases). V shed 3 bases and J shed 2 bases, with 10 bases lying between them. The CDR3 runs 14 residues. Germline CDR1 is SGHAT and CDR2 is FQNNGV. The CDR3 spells CASSFAGGQETQYF. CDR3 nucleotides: TGTGCCAGCAGCTTTGCTGGGGGGCAAGAGACCCAGTACTTC.

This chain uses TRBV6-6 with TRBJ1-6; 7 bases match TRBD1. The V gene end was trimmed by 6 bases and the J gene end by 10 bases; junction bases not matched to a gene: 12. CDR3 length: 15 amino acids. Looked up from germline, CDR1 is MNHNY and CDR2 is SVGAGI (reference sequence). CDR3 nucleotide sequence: TGTGCCAGCAGCTCTCCAAGACAGGGTGAATCACCCCTCCACTTT. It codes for CASSSPRQGESPLHF.

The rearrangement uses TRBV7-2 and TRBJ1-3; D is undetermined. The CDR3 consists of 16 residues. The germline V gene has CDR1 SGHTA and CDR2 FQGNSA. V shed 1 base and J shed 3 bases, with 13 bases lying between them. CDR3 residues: CASSLGDPILGNTIYF. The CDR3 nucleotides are TGTGCCAGCAGCTTAGGTGATCCCATACTTGGAAACACCATATATTTT.

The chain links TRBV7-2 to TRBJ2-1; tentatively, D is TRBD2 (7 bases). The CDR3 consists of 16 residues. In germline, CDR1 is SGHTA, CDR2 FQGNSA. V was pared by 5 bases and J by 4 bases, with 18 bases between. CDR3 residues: CASSPRRGGGYNEQFF. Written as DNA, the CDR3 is TGTGCCAGCAGCCCAAGGAGGGGGGGCGGGTACAATGAGCAGTTCTTC.

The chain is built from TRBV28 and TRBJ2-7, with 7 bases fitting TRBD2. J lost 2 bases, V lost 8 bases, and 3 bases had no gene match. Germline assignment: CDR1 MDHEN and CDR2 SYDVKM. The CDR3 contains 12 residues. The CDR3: CASVGTTYEQYF. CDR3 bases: TGTGCCAGCGTAGGGACTACCTACGAGCAGTACTTC. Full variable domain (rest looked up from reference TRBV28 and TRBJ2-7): DVKVTQSSRYLVKRTGEKVFLECVQDMDHENMFWYRQDPGLGLRLIYFSYDVKMKEKGDIPEGYSVSREKKERFSLILESASTNQTSMYLCASVGTTYEQYFGPGTRLTVT.

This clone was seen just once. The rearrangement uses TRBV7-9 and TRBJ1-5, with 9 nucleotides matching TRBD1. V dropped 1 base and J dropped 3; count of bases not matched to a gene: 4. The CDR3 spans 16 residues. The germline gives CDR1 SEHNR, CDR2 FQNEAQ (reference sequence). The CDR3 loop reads CASSLGGTGNNQPQHF. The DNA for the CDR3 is TGTGCCAGCAGCTTAGGCGGGACAGGGAACAATCAGCCCCAGCATTTT.

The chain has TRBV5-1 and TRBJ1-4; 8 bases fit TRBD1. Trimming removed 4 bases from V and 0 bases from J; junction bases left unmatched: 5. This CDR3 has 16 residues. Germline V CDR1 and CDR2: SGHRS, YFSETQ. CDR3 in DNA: TGCGCCAGCAGCGTGGACAGGGCCTCAACTAATGAAAAACTGTTTTTT. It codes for CASSVDRASTNEKLFF.

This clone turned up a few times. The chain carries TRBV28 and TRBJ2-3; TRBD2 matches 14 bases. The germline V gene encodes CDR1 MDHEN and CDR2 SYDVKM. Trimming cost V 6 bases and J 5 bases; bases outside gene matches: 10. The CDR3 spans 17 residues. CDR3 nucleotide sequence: TGTGCCAGCAGCCCACTAGGGACTAGCGGGAGAGAAGATACGCAGTATTTT. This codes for CASSPLGTSGREDTQYF.

DNA for the CDR3: TGTGCCAGCAGTTACTCTGTCAGGATTAATTCACCCCTCCACTTT. It encodes CASSYSVRINSPLHF. The chain employs TRBV6-6 and TRBJ1-6; no clear D gene. Trimming pared 0 bases from V and 6 bases from J, leaving 9 bases between. The CDR3 is 15 residues long. The V gene's germline CDR1 is MNHNY and CDR2 SVGAGI (reference sequence).

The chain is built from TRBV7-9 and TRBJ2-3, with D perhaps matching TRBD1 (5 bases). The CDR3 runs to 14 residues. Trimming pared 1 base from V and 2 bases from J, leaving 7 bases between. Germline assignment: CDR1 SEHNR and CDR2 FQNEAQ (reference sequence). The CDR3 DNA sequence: TGTGCCAGCAGCTTAGACAGGCTCACAGATACGCAGTATTTT. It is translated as CASSLDRLTDTQYF.

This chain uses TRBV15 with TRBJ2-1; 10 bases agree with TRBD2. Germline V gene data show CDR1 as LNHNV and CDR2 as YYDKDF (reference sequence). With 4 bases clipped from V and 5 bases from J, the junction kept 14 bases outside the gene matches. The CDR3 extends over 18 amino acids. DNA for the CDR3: TGTGCCACCAGCAAGACTTACAGGAGGACTAGCGGTAACAATGAGCAGTTCTTC. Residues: CATSKTYRRTSGNNEQFF.